This record concerns one T cell receptor (beta chain) sequence. Germline trimming cut 2 bases from V and 2 bases from J; bases unmatched to any gene: 3. The CDR3 runs 16 residues. CDR1 MGHRA and CDR2 YSYEKL come from the germline V gene. The data were taken from a study of immune cell composition in non-small cell lung cancer. Normal lung sampling was at least 3 cm from the tumour, as distant as possible. The repertoire was sequenced with immunoSEQ multiplex PCR; TCRdb's copy has only in-frame clones and lacks some. Among approximately 3,000 clones, approximately 70% were seen once, and the ten largest hold 11%.

This chain joins TRBV4-1 and TRBJ1-6, with TRBD1 identical over 7 bases. Sample: non-adjacent lung tissue. The sequence derives from a human donor with non-small cell lung cancer. This chain's CDR3 is CASSQFGTAYNSPLHF. Written as DNA, the CDR3 is TGCGCCAGCAGCCAATTTGGGACAGCCTATAATTCACCCCTCCACTTT.